The 3 T cell receptor beta chains in this list originate from one sample, sequenced in a study of a mutant IDH1 vaccine in newly diagnosed glioma. Which antigens these TCRs recognize remains unknown. Some clones are missing from TCRdb's copy, which holds only in-frame ones; the method was immunoSEQ multiplex PCR. The sample lists around 54,000 clones, around 85% seen once, with 1.6% in the top ten. The time point: week 35, safety follow-up. What each vaccine dose contained was 300 ug of mutant IDH1 20-mer peptide, accompanied by topical imiquimod. The input for sequencing was PBMCs, taken from a glioma patient whose treatment included an IDH1 peptide vaccine. The receptors stem from a man aged 35 to 55 with glioma.

The V gene is TRBV15, the J gene TRBJ1-2, with D maybe TRBD1 (5 bases). V gave up 5 bases and J gave up 4 bases, with 8 bases separating them. The CDR3 covers 12 residues. Germline CDR1 reads LNHNV; CDR2 reads YYDKDF (reference sequence). CDR3 region: CATSGAGYGYTF. DNA of the CDR3: TGTGCCACCAGCGGGGCGGGCTATGGCTACACCTTC.

The CDR3 nucleotides are TGTGCCAGCAGCATACGACAGCTATACCAAGAGACCCAGTACTTC. Its protein is CASSIRQLYQETQYF. V gene TRBV7-2 combines with J gene TRBJ2-5; a weak D match, TRBD1 (5 bases). Germline V gene sequence: CDR1 SGHTA, CDR2 FQGNSA. This CDR3 spans 15 amino acids. V lost 5 bases to trimming and J lost 0 bases, with 13 bases between them.

This clone was picked up one time. This sequence joins TRBV7-8 and TRBJ2-7; the D is unclear. V lost 0 bases to trimming and J lost 2 bases, with 11 bases between them. The CDR3 runs to 15 residues. The germline CDR1 and CDR2 sequences are SGHVS and FQNEAQ. CDR3 DNA sequence: TGTGCCAGCAGCTTAGCCTTTGGTACTGCCTACGAGCAGTACTTC. It translates to CASSLAFGTAYEQYF.